This T cell receptor beta chain was recorded in a study of immune cell composition in non-small cell lung cancer. Study-wide results and limits: Squamous carcinomas (roughly 80%) more often had tumour-associated clones >0.5% than adenocarcinomas (roughly 33%). Smoking pack-years did not significantly correlate with tumour TCR-beta clonality. Adenocarcinomas with higher top tumour-associated clone frequency had more reactive TILs.

This table comes from immunoSEQ multiplex PCR, and its TCRdb copy is limited to in-frame clones, with some not included. The data hold 3,000 to 3,500 clones, with 82% observed a single time. Genomic DNA came from frozen unsorted single-cell suspensions. CDR1 SGHVS and CDR2 FQNEAQ come from the germline V gene. With 5 bases removed from V and 5 bases from J, the gap between germline ends came to 12 bases. This CDR3 is 13 amino acids long. About this clone itself: The antigen is undetermined.

The source of this sequence is a human donor with non-small cell lung cancer. The genes are TRBV7-8 and TRBJ2-5, with a weak D call TRBD1 (5 bases). The material sequenced was lung tumor tissue. The CDR3 DNA sequence: TGTGCCAGCAGCGCCAGGGCCGAGGAGACCCAGTACTTC. This translates into CASSARAEETQYF.